This T cell receptor (beta chain) appears in the sequencing data of a study of shared clonotypes between healthy human individuals. Measured with immunoSEQ multiplex PCR; TCRdb has only the in-frame clones, and not every one. The sample includes some 480,000 clones, 79% of them seen just once. Concerning this clone itself: A much larger clone is a single base away; this may be a read error.

Trimming cost V 3 bases and J 0 bases; bases outside gene matches: 9. Germline V CDR1 and CDR2: MDHEN, SYDVKM. The CDR3 loop spans 18 amino acids. Every donor, a Caucasian adult, lived in Nashville, Tennessee. The sample was PBMCs. The gene calls are TRBV28 and TRBJ2-2, with TRBD2 matching 8 bases. The clonotype originates from a middle-aged woman in good health. Some clones in this sample may be carry-over from other donors' samples. CDR3: CASSFPRVGLANTGELFF. In DNA, the CDR3 is TGTGCCAGCAGTTTTCCCCGGGTGGGACTAGCGAACACCGGGGAGCTGTTTTTT.